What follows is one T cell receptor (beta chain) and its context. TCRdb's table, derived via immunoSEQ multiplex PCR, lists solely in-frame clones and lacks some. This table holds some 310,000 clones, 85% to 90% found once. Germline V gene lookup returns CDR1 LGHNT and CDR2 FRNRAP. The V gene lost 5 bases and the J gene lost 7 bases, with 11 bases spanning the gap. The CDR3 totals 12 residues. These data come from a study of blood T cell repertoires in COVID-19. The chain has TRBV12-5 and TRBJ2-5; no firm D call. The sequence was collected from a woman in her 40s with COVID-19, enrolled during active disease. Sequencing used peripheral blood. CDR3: CASGSLEATQYF. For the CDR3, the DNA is TGTGCTAGTGGTAGCTTAGAAGCGACCCAGTACTTC.